A selection of T cell receptor beta chains follows, all from one sample in a study of a mutant IDH1 vaccine in newly diagnosed glioma. No antigen has been identified for these receptors. The method was immunoSEQ multiplex PCR; TCRdb's version includes in-frame clones alone and lacks a portion of them. The repertoire holds over 55,000 clones, about nine tenths seen once, with 1.5% to 2% in the top ten. The specimen comprised PBMCs, sampled from a glioma patient whose treatment included an IDH1 peptide vaccine. These receptors were obtained from a man between 40 and 49 years old with glioma. Each CDR3 is given with its conserved first and last residue. Fields, in order: V gene, J gene, D gene, clone size, CDR3 DNA, CDR3 protein. The D gene is left open where the match is weak. Clone size is given for some rows only: seen once, a few or many times, or a class if the clone is expanded.

v_gene: TRBV28; j_gene: TRBJ2-1; d_gene: -; abundance: -; CDR3nt: TGTGCCAGCAGTTTCTTTGGTTCCCAGTTCTTC; CDR3aa: CASSFFGSQFF
v_gene: TRBV7-9; j_gene: TRBJ2-3; d_gene: -; abundance: -; CDR3nt: TGTGCCAGCAGCTTAGGGGGGGTGGCAGATACGCAGTATTTT; CDR3aa: CASSLGGVADTQYF
v_gene: TRBV28; j_gene: TRBJ1-1; d_gene: -; abundance: -; CDR3nt: TGTGCCAGCAGAGTAGCCGGGACAAAGAACACTGAAGCTTTCTTT; CDR3aa: CASRVAGTKNTEAFF
v_gene: TRBV2; j_gene: TRBJ2-1; d_gene: -; abundance: -; CDR3nt: TGTGCCAGCATTATCGGGTCCGTAATCAATGAGCAGTTCTTC; CDR3aa: CASIIGSVINEQFF
v_gene: TRBV18; j_gene: TRBJ2-7; d_gene: -; abundance: once; CDR3nt: TGTGCCAGCTCTCCGTGGCAGGGATTCGCCTACGAGCAGTACTTC; CDR3aa: CASSPWQGFAYEQYF
v_gene: TRBV6-5; j_gene: TRBJ1-1; d_gene: -; abundance: -; CDR3nt: TGTGCCAGCAGGTACTCCCTGGGCCTGAACACTGAAGCTTTCTTT; CDR3aa: CASRYSLGLNTEAFF
v_gene: TRBV7-8; j_gene: TRBJ2-4; d_gene: TRBD1; abundance: -; CDR3nt: TGTGCCAGCAGCTGGACAGGGGGCCTAGCCAAAAACATTCAGTACTTC; CDR3aa: CASSWTGGLAKNIQYF
v_gene: TRBV7-3; j_gene: TRBJ2-2; d_gene: TRBD2; abundance: -; CDR3nt: TGTGCCAGCAGCTTCGGACTAGCGGTGAACACCGGGGAGCTGTTTTTT; CDR3aa: CASSFGLAVNTGELFF
v_gene: TRBV27; j_gene: TRBJ2-7; d_gene: TRBD1; abundance: -; CDR3nt: TGTGCCAGCAGTCAGGACAGGGACCGAGGCTACGAGCAGTACTTC; CDR3aa: CASSQDRDRGYEQYF
v_gene: TRBV6-6; j_gene: TRBJ1-5; d_gene: -; abundance: -; CDR3nt: TGTGCCAGCAGTCCGGTAGGGTTGAATAATCAGCCCCAGCATTTT; CDR3aa: CASSPVGLNNQPQHF
v_gene: TRBV4-3; j_gene: TRBJ2-7; d_gene: TRBD2; abundance: -; CDR3nt: TGCGCCAGCAGTCAAGGATTTAGCGGGAGAAGGAACGAGCAGTACTTC; CDR3aa: CASSQGFSGRRNEQYF
v_gene: TRBV5-1; j_gene: TRBJ1-2; d_gene: -; abundance: -; CDR3nt: TGCGCCAGCAGCTTGGAGGACAGTGGCTACACCTTC; CDR3aa: CASSLEDSGYTF
v_gene: TRBV6-5; j_gene: TRBJ1-1; d_gene: -; abundance: -; CDR3nt: TGTGCCAGCAGTTACTCTTTCGGTGGGAACACTGAAGCTTTCTTT; CDR3aa: CASSYSFGGNTEAFF
v_gene: TRBV5-1; j_gene: TRBJ2-2; d_gene: -; abundance: -; CDR3nt: TGCGCCAGCAGCTTGCGAAGCTCGTCCGGGGAGCTGTTTTTT; CDR3aa: CASSLRSSSGELFF
v_gene: TRBV5-1; j_gene: TRBJ2-7; d_gene: -; abundance: -; CDR3nt: TGCGCCAGCAGCTTCGGGACGGGCTCCTACGAGCAGTACTTC; CDR3aa: CASSFGTGSYEQYF
v_gene: TRBV7-2; j_gene: TRBJ2-4; d_gene: -; abundance: -; CDR3nt: TGTGCCAGCAGCTTAGGCAGGGGCGAGAACATTCAGTACTTC; CDR3aa: CASSLGRGENIQYF
v_gene: TRBV28; j_gene: TRBJ1-2; d_gene: -; abundance: -; CDR3nt: TGTGCCAGCAGTTTAGTTGGGGGCGGCGGCTACACCTTC; CDR3aa: CASSLVGGGGYTF
v_gene: TRBV11-1; j_gene: TRBJ1-1; d_gene: -; abundance: -; CDR3nt: TGTGCCAGCAGCTTACCTCCCGATAAAGCTTTCTTT; CDR3aa: CASSLPPDKAFF
v_gene: TRBV6-1; j_gene: TRBJ2-6; d_gene: TRBD1; abundance: -; CDR3nt: TGTGCCAGCAAACAGGGGGCGCGAGGGGCCAACGTCCTGACTTTC; CDR3aa: CASKQGARGANVLTF
v_gene: TRBV7-2; j_gene: TRBJ2-7; d_gene: TRBD1; abundance: once; CDR3nt: TGTGCCAGCAGCTTACAGGGGACAGGGGGCCACGAGCAGTACTTC; CDR3aa: CASSLQGTGGHEQYF
v_gene: TRBV6-6; j_gene: TRBJ1-5; d_gene: -; abundance: once; CDR3nt: TGTGCCAGCAGTAGGGACGGATACAATCAGCCCCAGCATTTT; CDR3aa: CASSRDGYNQPQHF
v_gene: TRBV29-1; j_gene: TRBJ2-5; d_gene: -; abundance: -; CDR3nt: TGCAGCGTTGAATGGATGTACCAAGAGACCCAGTACTTC; CDR3aa: CSVEWMYQETQYF
v_gene: TRBV7-9; j_gene: TRBJ1-1; d_gene: -; abundance: once; CDR3nt: TGTGCCAGCAGCCCTCGTATATCTCAGACGAACACTGAAGCTTTCTTT; CDR3aa: CASSPRISQTNTEAFF
v_gene: TRBV6-5; j_gene: TRBJ1-3; d_gene: TRBD1; abundance: -; CDR3nt: TGTGCCAGCCGACAGGGTGGTGCTGGAAACACCATATATTTT; CDR3aa: CASRQGGAGNTIYF
v_gene: TRBV11-3; j_gene: TRBJ2-2; d_gene: -; abundance: -; CDR3nt: TGTGCCAGCAGCTTAGGCAGCCAAAACACCGGGGAGCTGTTTTTT; CDR3aa: CASSLGSQNTGELFF
v_gene: TRBV5-8; j_gene: TRBJ2-2; d_gene: TRBD1; abundance: -; CDR3nt: TGTGCCAGCAGCTGGGGGGCGACAGGGGGCACCGGGGAGCTGTTTTTT; CDR3aa: CASSWGATGGTGELFF
v_gene: TRBV4-3; j_gene: TRBJ2-5; d_gene: TRBD2; abundance: -; CDR3nt: TGCGCCAGCAGCCAAGAGGGGGGGGATGGAGAGACCCAGTACTTC; CDR3aa: CASSQEGGDGETQYF
v_gene: TRBV4-2; j_gene: TRBJ1-5; d_gene: TRBD1; abundance: -; CDR3nt: TGTGCCAGCAGCCAAAGACAGGGATCCTATAGCAATCAGCCCCAGCATTTT; CDR3aa: CASSQRQGSYSNQPQHF
v_gene: TRBV4-3; j_gene: TRBJ2-1; d_gene: TRBD1; abundance: -; CDR3nt: TGCGCCAGCAGCCAAGATGGACAGGGGGCCTACAATGAGCAGTTCTTC; CDR3aa: CASSQDGQGAYNEQFF
v_gene: TRBV19; j_gene: TRBJ2-5; d_gene: TRBD2; abundance: -; CDR3nt: TGTGCCAGTAGTAATCGGGGGGGAGTAGAGACCCAGTACTTC; CDR3aa: CASSNRGGVETQYF
v_gene: TRBV5-1; j_gene: TRBJ1-3; d_gene: -; abundance: -; CDR3nt: TGCGCCAGCAGCTCGGACGGCTTCTCTGGAAACACCATATATTTT; CDR3aa: CASSSDGFSGNTIYF
v_gene: TRBV7-2; j_gene: TRBJ2-3; d_gene: TRBD2; abundance: -; CDR3nt: TGTGCCAGCAGCTTGAGCGGGGCAGATACGCAGTATTTT; CDR3aa: CASSLSGADTQYF
v_gene: TRBV7-2; j_gene: TRBJ1-1; d_gene: -; abundance: -; CDR3nt: TGTGCCAGCAGCTTAGAGGGTCAGGACACTGAAGCTTTCTTT; CDR3aa: CASSLEGQDTEAFF
v_gene: TRBV28; j_gene: TRBJ2-7; d_gene: TRBD2; abundance: -; CDR3nt: TGTGCCAGCAGTTCTGGGACTAGCGGGAGGCGGGAGCAGTACTTC; CDR3aa: CASSSGTSGRREQYF
v_gene: TRBV4-1; j_gene: TRBJ1-1; d_gene: -; abundance: -; CDR3nt: TGCGCCAGCAGCCAAGGGGTGACAGTGAACACTGAAGCTTTCTTT; CDR3aa: CASSQGVTVNTEAFF
v_gene: TRBV9; j_gene: TRBJ2-1; d_gene: TRBD2; abundance: -; CDR3nt: TGTGCCAGCAGACCCGTGAATAGCGGGGCCAGTAATGAGCAGTTCTTC; CDR3aa: CASRPVNSGASNEQFF
v_gene: TRBV10-3; j_gene: TRBJ2-1; d_gene: TRBD2; abundance: -; CDR3nt: TGTGCCATCAGAGGAGCGGGAGGGGGTAATGAGCAGTTCTTC; CDR3aa: CAIRGAGGGNEQFF
v_gene: TRBV9; j_gene: TRBJ2-3; d_gene: -; abundance: once; CDR3nt: TGTGCCAGCAACCGTCCCGGAGGCCTCACAGATACGCAGTATTTT; CDR3aa: CASNRPGGLTDTQYF
v_gene: TRBV25-1; j_gene: TRBJ2-1; d_gene: TRBD2; abundance: -; CDR3nt: TGTGCCAGCAGCGCCGGGACTAGCATATCGAGCTCCTACAATGAGCAGTTCTTC; CDR3aa: CASSAGTSISSSYNEQFF
v_gene: TRBV4-1; j_gene: TRBJ2-1; d_gene: -; abundance: -; CDR3nt: TGCGCCAGCAGCCAAGTGGGCAGGGTGGGCGAGCAGTTCTTC; CDR3aa: CASSQVGRVGEQFF
v_gene: TRBV7-2; j_gene: TRBJ2-7; d_gene: -; abundance: -; CDR3nt: TGTGCCAGCAGCACAGGGACGAGCTCCTACGAGCAGTACTTC; CDR3aa: CASSTGTSSYEQYF